This T cell receptor beta chain was sequenced during a study of cytomegalovirus exposure and HLA in healthy donors. Study-wide findings and caveats: Reportedly, fewer N-insertions than the approximately 680-donor mean appeared in an Asian-associated ancestry cluster in a later analysis. The authors enumerated roughly 180 TCR beta chains as linked to cytomegalovirus.

Remarks on this clone: The target antigen is unknown.

The PCR had 60 Vbeta and 13 Jbeta primers. Original processing notes: In a later analysis, approximately 73 million unique TCR beta chains included roughly 11 million shared by two or more donors. Method: immunoSEQ multiplex PCR; TCRdb's copy keeps in-frame clones and lacks some. V, J and clone size were drawn from that table, and D and trimming were deduced from the DNA. The listing contains approximately 120,000 clones. Sequencing was done on a sample of PBMCs. This receptor was identified in a woman aged 55-70 years in good health and CMV-seronegative.

The CDR3 nucleotides read TGTGCCATCAGTGAGATTGGGTGGAGTGGCTACACCTTC. Translated, it gives CAISEIGWSGYTF. This chain links TRBV10-3 with TRBJ1-2; the D is unclear. Per the germline V gene, CDR1 is ENHRY and CDR2 is SYGVKD. V dropped 2 bases and J dropped 7 bases, with 11 bases sitting between them. The CDR3 extends over 13 amino acids.